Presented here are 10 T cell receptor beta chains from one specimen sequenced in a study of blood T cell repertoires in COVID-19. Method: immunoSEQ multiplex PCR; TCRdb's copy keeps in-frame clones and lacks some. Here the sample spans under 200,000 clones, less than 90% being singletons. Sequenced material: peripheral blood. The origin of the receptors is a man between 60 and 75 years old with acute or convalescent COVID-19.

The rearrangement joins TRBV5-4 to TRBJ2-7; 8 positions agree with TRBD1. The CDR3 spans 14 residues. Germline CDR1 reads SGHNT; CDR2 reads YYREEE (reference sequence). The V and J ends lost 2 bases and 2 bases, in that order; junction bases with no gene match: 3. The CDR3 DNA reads TGTGCCAGCAGCTTATTGGACAGGGCCTACGAGCAGTACTTC. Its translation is CASSLLDRAYEQYF.

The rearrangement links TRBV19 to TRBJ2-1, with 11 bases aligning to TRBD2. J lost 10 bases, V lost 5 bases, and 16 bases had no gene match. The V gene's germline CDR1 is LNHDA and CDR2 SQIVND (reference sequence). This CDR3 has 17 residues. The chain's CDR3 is CASSERGATSGTREQFF. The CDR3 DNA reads TGTGCCAGTAGTGAAAGAGGCGCGACTAGCGGGACAAGGGAGCAGTTCTTC.

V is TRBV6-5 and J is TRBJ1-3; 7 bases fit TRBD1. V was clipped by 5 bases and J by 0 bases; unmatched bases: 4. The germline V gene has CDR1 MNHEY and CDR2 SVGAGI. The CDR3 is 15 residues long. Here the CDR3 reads CASSPTGVSGNTIYF. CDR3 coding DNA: TGTGCCAGCAGTCCTACAGGGGTCTCTGGAAACACCATATATTTT.

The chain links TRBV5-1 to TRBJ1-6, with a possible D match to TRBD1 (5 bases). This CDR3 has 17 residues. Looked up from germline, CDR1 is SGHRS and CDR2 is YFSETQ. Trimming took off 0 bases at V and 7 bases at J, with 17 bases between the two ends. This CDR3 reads CASSLAGSVRGNSPLHF. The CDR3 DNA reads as TGCGCCAGCAGCTTGGCCGGCAGCGTTCGGGGGAATTCACCCCTCCACTTT.

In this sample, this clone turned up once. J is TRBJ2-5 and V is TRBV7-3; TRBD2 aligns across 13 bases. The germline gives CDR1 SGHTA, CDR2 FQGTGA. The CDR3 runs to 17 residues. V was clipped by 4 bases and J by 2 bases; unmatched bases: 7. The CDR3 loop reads CASSSGLAGRDQETQYF. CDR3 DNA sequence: TGTGCCAGCAGCTCGGGACTAGCGGGACGGGATCAAGAGACCCAGTACTTC.

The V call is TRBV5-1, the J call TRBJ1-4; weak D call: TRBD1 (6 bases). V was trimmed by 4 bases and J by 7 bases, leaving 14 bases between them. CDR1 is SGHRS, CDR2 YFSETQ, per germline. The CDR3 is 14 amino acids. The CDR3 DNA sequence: TGCGCCAGCAGCGAACAGGGTGTGAGTGAAAAACTGTTTTTT. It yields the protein CASSEQGVSEKLFF.

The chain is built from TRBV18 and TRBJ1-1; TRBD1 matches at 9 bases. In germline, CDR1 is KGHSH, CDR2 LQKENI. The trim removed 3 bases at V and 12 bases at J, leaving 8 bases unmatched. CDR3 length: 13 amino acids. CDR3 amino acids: CASSPSGDRETFF. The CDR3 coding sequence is TGTGCCAGCTCACCCTCTGGGGACAGGGAAACTTTCTTT.

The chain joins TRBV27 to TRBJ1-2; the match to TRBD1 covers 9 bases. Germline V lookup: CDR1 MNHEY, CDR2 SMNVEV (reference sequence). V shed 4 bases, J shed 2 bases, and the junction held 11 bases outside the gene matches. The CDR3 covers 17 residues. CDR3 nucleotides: TGTGCCAGCAGTTCCCGATACGAACAGGGGGCAAACTATGGCTACACCTTC. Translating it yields CASSSRYEQGANYGYTF.

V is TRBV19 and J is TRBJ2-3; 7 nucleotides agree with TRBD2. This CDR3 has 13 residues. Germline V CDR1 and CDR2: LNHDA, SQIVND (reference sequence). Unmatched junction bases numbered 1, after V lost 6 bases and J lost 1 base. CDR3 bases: TGTGCCAGTAGGGCGGGGGGCACAGATACGCAGTATTTT. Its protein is CASRAGGTDTQYF.

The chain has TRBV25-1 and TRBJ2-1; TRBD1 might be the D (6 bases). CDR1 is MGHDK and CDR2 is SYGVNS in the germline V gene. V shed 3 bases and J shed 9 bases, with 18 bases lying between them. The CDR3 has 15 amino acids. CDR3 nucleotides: TGTGCCAGCAGTGAGAGATTTCCTATGGGGGCTGAGCAGTTCTTC. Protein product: CASSERFPMGAEQFF.